This T cell receptor beta chain was observed in a study of shared clonotypes between healthy human individuals. CDR1 is SGHDT, CDR2 YYEEEE, per germline. After removal of 3 bases from V and 3 bases from J, the junction contained 1 base not matched to a gene. This CDR3 has 13 amino acids. Sequencing used immunoSEQ multiplex PCR; TCRdb keeps in-frame clones, though not all of them. In the table there are 1.5 million to 2.5 million clones, roughly 95% of which are singletons. CD45RO-negative, CCR7-selected cells formed the naive CD8 fraction, which excluded terminally differentiated effector memory CD45RA+ cells. Note on this clone: Other DNA sequences within the sample encode an identical CDR3.

This clonotype was sampled from a young man in good health. Sequenced material: naive CD8+ T cells sorted from blood. The chain links TRBV5-6 to TRBJ2-3; TRBD2 matches at 7 bases. CDR3 DNA sequence: TGTGCCAGCAGCTCGGGACTAACAGATACGCAGTATTTT. Its protein product is CASSSGLTDTQYF.